The 20 T cell receptor beta chains reported below all come from one sample, sequenced in a study of blood T cell repertoires in COVID-19. Clones were sequenced by immunoSEQ multiplex PCR, and TCRdb holds only the in-frame ones, with some missing. The sample has approximately 230,000 clones; roughly 79% are singletons. The sequenced material came from PBMCs or T cells enriched from blood (not recorded which). The receptors shown here come from a man aged 40-55 years who had recovered from COVID-19.

CDR3 residues: CASSQDSAATGDTQYF. The DNA of the CDR3 is TGCGCCAGCAGCCAAGATTCGGCGGCTACAGGGGATACGCAGTATTTT. The V and J genes are TRBV4-3 and TRBJ2-3; D possibly corresponds to TRBD1 (6 bases). Germline loops: CDR1 LGHNA, CDR2 YSLEER. V was cut by 0 bases and J by 6 bases, with 16 bases left in between. There are 16 residues in the CDR3.

The chain employs TRBV28 and TRBJ1-3; no firm D call. Germline V gene sequence: CDR1 MDHEN, CDR2 SYDVKM. V lost 6 bases and J lost 3, with 6 bases in between. The CDR3 contains 12 residues. The chain's CDR3 is CASRNFGNTIYF. Here the CDR3 DNA reads TGTGCCAGCAGGAACTTTGGAAACACCATATATTTT.

The chain carries TRBV4-1 and TRBJ2-5; no clear D gene. The CDR3 runs to 13 residues. V was shortened by 4 bases and J by 2 bases, with 8 bases between the two germline ends. The germline CDR1 and CDR2 sequences are MGHRA and YSYEKL. The CDR3 coding sequence is TGCGCCAGCAGCCCGGGTCCTCAAGAGACCCAGTACTTC. Amino acids: CASSPGPQETQYF.

V is TRBV18 and J is TRBJ1-2; D is unresolved. The CDR3 has 16 amino acids. Trimming removed 4 bases from V and 4 bases from J, with 19 bases in between. Germline CDR1 is KGHSH and CDR2 is LQKENI. The DNA for the CDR3 is TGTGCCAGCTCACTCTCCACTAGAGGAGGTCCCTATGGCTACACCTTC. As protein: CASSLSTRGGPYGYTF.

The chain is built from TRBV19 and TRBJ1-1; no firm D call. The ends were cut back, 6 bases at V and 3 bases at J, with 11 bases in the middle. CDR3 size: 13 residues. Germline CDR1 is LNHDA and CDR2 is SQIVND (reference sequence). The CDR3 sequence is CASRGRLYTEAFF. In DNA, the CDR3 is TGTGCCAGTAGGGGCCGTTTGTACACTGAAGCTTTCTTT.

The chain carries TRBV14 and TRBJ2-1; the match to TRBD1 covers 9 bases. The trim removed 3 bases at V and 7 bases at J, leaving 7 bases unmatched. Germline lookup yields CDR1 SGHDN and CDR2 FVKESK. This CDR3 is 15 amino acids long. The CDR3, as DNA: TGTGCCAGCAGCCAGCCGGGACAGGGATTAAATGAGCAGTTCTTC. Protein product: CASSQPGQGLNEQFF.

The chain employs TRBV4-1 and TRBJ2-7; the match to TRBD2 covers 10 bases. Germline values: CDR1 MGHRA, CDR2 YSYEKL. After removal of 3 bases from V and 0 bases from J, the junction contained 2 bases not matched to a gene. This CDR3 has 15 residues. As DNA, the CDR3 is TGCGCCAGCAGCCACCTAGCGGGGGCCTCCTACGAGCAGTACTTC. It encodes CASSHLAGASYEQYF.

This chain joins TRBV2 and TRBJ1-5, with 9 nucleotides matching TRBD1. Germline V gene data show CDR1 as SNHLY and CDR2 as FYNNEI. Losses at the gene ends were 4 bases for V and 7 bases for J; bases not matched to a gene: 5. The CDR3 contains 14 residues. CDR3 DNA: TGTGCCAGCAGTGGCACAGGGGGCGTCCAGCCCCAGCATTTT. This encodes CASSGTGGVQPQHF.

The chain couples TRBV11-2 to TRBJ2-7; D uncertain. The CDR3 loop spans 14 amino acids. V lost 1 base and J lost 0, with 7 bases in between. Germline-derived CDR1 and CDR2 are SGHAT and FQNNGV. CDR3 bases: TGTGCCAGCAGCTTAGGTCCGGTCTCCTACGAGCAGTACTTC. This encodes CASSLGPVSYEQYF.

V is TRBV10-1 and J is TRBJ2-1; D unresolved. The length of the CDR3 is 15 residues. Germline-derived CDR1 and CDR2 are WNHNN and SYGVQD (reference sequence). The V gene lost 8 bases and the J gene lost 1 base, with 15 bases spanning the gap. Here the CDR3 reads CASGTRGDSYNEQFF. In DNA form, the CDR3 reads TGCGCCAGCGGAACTCGCGGTGATTCCTACAATGAGCAGTTCTTC.

The CDR3 DNA reads TGCGCCAGCAGCTTGGGCTTGGGCAGCTCAGCCTCTGGGGCCAACGTCCTGACTTTC. Encoded protein: CASSLGLGSSASGANVLTF. This chain uses TRBV5-1 with TRBJ2-6; no firm D call. The CDR3 is made up of 19 amino acids. V shed 0 bases and J shed 0 bases, with 16 bases lying between them. Germline V lookup: CDR1 SGHRS, CDR2 YFSETQ.

The chain employs TRBV30 and TRBJ1-1; D gene ambiguous. The V and J ends lost 6 bases and 10 bases respectively, with 21 bases between them. Germline-derived CDR1 and CDR2 are GTSNPN and SVGIG (reference sequence). The CDR3 spans 13 residues. The CDR3 sequence is CACNGEAAIRAFF. In DNA, the CDR3 is TGTGCCTGTAACGGGGAGGCCGCAATCCGAGCTTTCTTT.

This clone is a singleton in its sample. V is TRBV7-9 and J is TRBJ1-1; no clear D. The CDR3 is made up of 12 amino acids. The germline V and J ends were trimmed by 8 bases and 6 bases, with 13 bases remaining between them. Germline lookup yields CDR1 SEHNR and CDR2 FQNEAQ (reference sequence). This chain's CDR3 is CASGLYMAEAFF. The DNA for the CDR3 is TGTGCCAGCGGCCTTTATATGGCTGAAGCTTTCTTT.

The chain combines TRBV5-1 with TRBJ2-3, with 8 bases fitting TRBD2. The CDR3 loop spans 16 amino acids. The germline V gene encodes CDR1 SGHRS and CDR2 YFSETQ. V was pared by 2 bases and J by 6 bases, with 11 bases of the junction left unmatched. For the CDR3, the DNA is TGCGCCAGCAGCTTCGTCCAGGCGGGAGGATGGGATACGCAGTATTTT. As protein: CASSFVQAGGWDTQYF.

The chain links TRBV3-1 (or the pseudogene TRBV3-2) to TRBJ2-5; 11 nucleotides line up with TRBD1. The CDR3 covers 16 residues. The junction had 6 bases not matched to a gene; V was cut back by 2 bases and J by 4 bases. Germline values: CDR1 LGHDT, CDR2 YNNKEL (reference sequence). This chain's CDR3 is CASSQSDRGRLETQYF. DNA for the CDR3: TGTGCCAGCAGCCAATCGGACAGGGGGCGGCTAGAGACCCAGTACTTC.

The chain uses TRBV6-1 and TRBJ1-2, with a weak D call TRBD1 (6 bases). Per germline, CDR1 MNHNS and CDR2 SASEGT. The CDR3 covers 16 residues. V was trimmed by 2 bases and J by 2 bases, leaving 15 bases between them. The CDR3 coding sequence is TGTGCCAGCAGTGAAAGGGGGGGCAGGGCGAACTATGGCTACACCTTC. Protein product: CASSERGGRANYGYTF.

The gene calls are TRBV29-1 and TRBJ1-4; no firm D call. Trimming took off 4 bases at V and 3 bases at J, with 6 bases between the two ends. The CDR3 has 12 residues. Looked up from germline, CDR1 is SQVTM and CDR2 is ANQGSEA. The CDR3 DNA reads TGCAGCGTTGTCATTCCTAATGAAAAACTGTTTTTT. Translation: CSVVIPNEKLFF.

This sequence joins TRBV6-5 and TRBJ2-5; 7 bases align to TRBD2. V lost 6 bases to trimming and J lost 1 base; unmatched junction nucleotides: 5. CDR1 and CDR2 (germline): MNHEY, SVGAGI. This CDR3 is 14 amino acids long. CDR3 in DNA: TGTGCCAGCAGCCGACGGGGGGTCCAAGAGACCCAGTACTTC. This gives the protein CASSRRGVQETQYF.

The J gene is TRBJ2-5, the V gene TRBV5-8, with a weak D call TRBD1 (6 bases). The CDR3 is 13 amino acids. CDR1 is SGHTS and CDR2 is YDEGEE in the germline V gene. The V end was cut by 3 bases, the J end by 4 bases, with 10 bases between. The CDR3 DNA reads TGTGCCAGCAGCTCTCAGGGGAGAGAGACCCAGTACTTC. Translating it yields CASSSQGRETQYF.

A word on this clone: Other nucleotide sequences in the sample specify the same CDR3. The chain couples TRBV28 to TRBJ1-2; D is unclear. Germline V gene sequence: CDR1 MDHEN, CDR2 SYDVKM. V was cut by 2 bases and J by 4 bases, with 5 bases left in between. This CDR3 spans 12 amino acids. The CDR3 region has the DNA TGTGCCAGCAGTTTAGGCGGCTATGGCTACACCTTC. It specifies CASSLGGYGYTF.